These 13 T cell receptor beta chains share one sample of origin, sequenced in a study of T-cell memory formation after mild COVID-19. TCRdb redid the calling of the 5' RACE reads with MiXCR, one entry per CDR3 protein. The table shows about 110,000 distinct CDR3 sequences, with over 15% occurring only once. Input material: PBMCs or a T cell subset sorted from them (not recorded which). All receptors come from a young man who had mild COVID-19 (a few samples of this study predate the infection). Cell type and time point are not known.

This chain joins TRBV5-1 and TRBJ2-3, with 8 nucleotides matching TRBD2. Germline lookup yields CDR1 SGHRS and CDR2 YFSETQ. The CDR3 is 15 residues long. Unmatched junction bases numbered 10, after V lost 4 bases and J lost 6 bases. CDR3 sequence reads: CASSPRGGGIDTQYF. CDR3 DNA: TGCGCCAGCAGCCCCCGTGGCGGGGGGATCGATACGCAGTATTTT.

The chain recombines TRBV7-9 with TRBJ2-5; 8 nucleotides match TRBD2. CDR1 and CDR2 (germline): SEHNR, FQNEAQ (reference sequence). Trimming at V came to 1 base and at J to 4 bases, leaving 8 bases not matched to a gene. This CDR3 is built from 16 residues. The CDR3 DNA sequence: TGTGCCAGCAGCTTAGTCTCCGGGACTAGGGTAGAGACCCAGTACTTC. This gives the protein CASSLVSGTRVETQYF.

This clonotype has a count of ten or more. J is TRBJ2-5 and V is TRBV29-1; 7 bases are a match to TRBD1. The CDR3 sequence is 15 residues long. Germline CDR1 reads SQVTM; CDR2 reads ANQGSEA. Losses at the gene ends were 1 base for V and 2 bases for J; bases not matched to a gene: 7. CDR3 in amino acids: CSVEASGTAQETQYF. In DNA form, the CDR3 reads TGCAGCGTTGAAGCTTCCGGGACAGCACAAGAGACCCAGTACTTC.

The J gene is TRBJ1-1, the V gene TRBV6-5; D is perhaps TRBD1 (5 bases). Trimming stripped 6 bases from V and 1 base from J, with 9 bases between. Germline V gene data show CDR1 as MNHEY and CDR2 as SVGAGI. This CDR3 has 13 amino acids. This chain's CDR3 is CASSSGRNTEAFF. CDR3 sequence (DNA): TGTGCCAGCAGCTCGGGACGGAACACTGAAGCTTTCTTT.

The rearrangement joins TRBV3-1 to TRBJ1-1; D is possibly TRBD1 (5 bases). The CDR3 length is 15 residues. Germline CDR1 LGHDT, CDR2 YNNKEL (reference sequence). V was pared by 3 bases and J by 7 bases, with 18 bases between. As DNA, the CDR3 is TGTGCCAGCAGCCACCCTCAGGGTGAAATTGGTGAAGCTTTCTTT. It encodes CASSHPQGEIGEAFF.

This clonotype was found a few times. The chain is built from TRBV6-2 or TRBV6-3 and TRBJ1-1; possible D gene TRBD1, 5 bases. The germline CDR1 and CDR2 sequences are MNHEY and SVGEGT. There are 13 residues in the CDR3. V was trimmed by 9 bases and J by 1 base, leaving 12 bases between them. CDR3 coding DNA: TGTGCCAGTCTACAGGAGCCGAACACTGAAGCTTTCTTT. It encodes CASLQEPNTEAFF.

This clonotype was counted between two and nine times. V and J are TRBV11-1 and TRBJ2-1; TRBD1 matches 8 bases. The CDR3 extends over 15 amino acids. The germline CDR1 and CDR2 sequences are SGHAT and FQDESV (reference sequence). The V segment lost 5 bases and the J segment 4 bases; nucleotides outside the gene matches: 7. The DNA of the CDR3 is TGTGCCAGCAGCAAACAGGGGGGCCCATACAATGAGCAGTTCTTC. Translated, it gives CASSKQGGPYNEQFF.

This chain links TRBV6-2 or TRBV6-3 with TRBJ1-2; maybe TRBD1 (5 bases). Per the germline V gene, CDR1 is MNHEY and CDR2 is SVGEGT. V lost 4 bases and J lost 7, with 13 bases in between. The CDR3 runs to 13 residues. CDR3 protein: CASSFGQGRGYTF. In nucleotides, the CDR3 is TGTGCCAGCAGTTTTGGCCAGGGTCGTGGCTACACCTTC.

This clonotype occurred a few times. The J gene is TRBJ1-1, the V gene TRBV10-3, with 8 bases that match TRBD1. The trim removed 7 bases at V and 12 bases at J, leaving 13 bases unmatched. CDR3 size: 13 residues. From germline, CDR1 is ENHRY and CDR2 SYGVKD. The CDR3 nucleotides are TGTGCCATCACCTCGGACAGGGAAGGCAATTCTTTCTTT. Its protein product is CAITSDREGNSFF.

The CDR3 protein is CASSPQAPSYNEQFF. CDR3 coding DNA: TGCGCCAGCAGTCCCCAGGCCCCCTCCTACAATGAGCAGTTCTTC. The chain combines TRBV4-3 with TRBJ2-1; D gene ambiguous. Germline V CDR1 and CDR2: LGHNA, YSLEER. With 6 bases removed from V and 0 bases from J, the gap between germline ends came to 12 bases. CDR3 length equals 15 residues.

This clonotype appeared many times. The chain employs TRBV7-7 and TRBJ2-5, with D hard to call. The CDR3 contains 12 residues. CDR1 SSHAT and CDR2 FNYEAQ come from the germline V gene (reference sequence). Trimming cost V 5 bases and J 5 bases, with 9 bases left between them. The CDR3 here is CASSAWKETQYF. In DNA form, the CDR3 reads TGTGCCAGCAGCGCTTGGAAGGAGACCCAGTACTTC.

The rearrangement links TRBV7-2 to TRBJ2-3; D gene uncertain. This CDR3 region has 14 residues. The germline V gene encodes CDR1 SGHTA and CDR2 FQGNSA. V was shortened by 1 base and J by 6 bases, with 11 bases between the two germline ends. CDR3 protein: CASSLDPVPDTQYF. The CDR3 DNA follows: TGTGCCAGCAGCTTAGACCCAGTACCTGATACGCAGTATTTT.

This chain joins TRBV20-1 and TRBJ1-1; D is unresolved. The germline V and J ends were trimmed by 2 bases and 5 bases, with 9 bases remaining between them. This CDR3 spans 12 amino acids. Germline V CDR1 and CDR2: DFQATT, SNEGSKA (reference sequence). CDR3 residues: CSARKAETEAFF. The CDR3 nucleotides read TGCAGTGCTAGAAAGGCCGAAACTGAAGCTTTCTTT.